A single sample gave rise to the 8 T cell receptor beta chains below, sequenced in a study of cytomegalovirus exposure and HLA in healthy donors. PCR employed 60 Vbeta and 13 Jbeta primers. Method: immunoSEQ multiplex PCR; TCRdb's copy keeps in-frame clones and lacks some. The sample contains some 200,000 clones, 80% of which appear only once. The sample consisted of PBMCs. The receptors originated from a middle-aged man in good health and CMV-seropositive.

The chain uses TRBV7-9 and TRBJ2-2; 15 bases map to TRBD2. J gave up 0 bases and V 5 bases, and 7 bases lay outside the gene matches. The CDR3 contains 19 residues. Germline loops: CDR1 SEHNR, CDR2 FQNEAQ (reference sequence). The CDR3 protein is CASSGTSGGNYANTGELFF. Written as DNA, the CDR3 is TGTGCCAGCAGCGGGACTAGCGGGGGGAACTACGCGAACACCGGGGAGCTGTTTTTT.

The genes are TRBV7-9 and TRBJ2-5; D is ambiguous. The length of the CDR3 is 14 residues. V shed 2 bases and J shed 2 bases, with 9 bases lying between them. Germline V gives CDR1 SEHNR, CDR2 FQNEAQ (reference sequence). The CDR3 is CASSLIGPQETQYF. DNA for the CDR3: TGTGCCAGCAGCTTAATCGGTCCACAAGAGACCCAGTACTTC. Combining the CDR3 with reference TRBV7-9 and TRBJ2-5 gives the whole variable domain DTGVSQNPRHKITKRGQNVTFRCDPISEHNRLYWYRQTLGQGPEFLTYFQNEAQLEKSRLLSDRFSAERPKGSFSTLEIQRTEQGDSAMYLCASSLIGPQETQYFGPGTRLLVL.

The chain carries TRBV5-6 and TRBJ2-2; TRBD2 agrees at 9 bases. This CDR3 is 16 amino acids long. V was pared by 0 bases and J by 4 bases, with 4 bases of the junction left unmatched. The germline V gene has CDR1 SGHDT and CDR2 YYEEEE. CDR3 DNA: TGTGCCAGCAGCTTGGTAGCGGGGGCCCTCACCGGGGAGCTGTTTTTT. Translation: CASSLVAGALTGELFF.

In its sample, this clone was seen once. The chain recombines TRBV19 with TRBJ1-1; no reliable D call. V was trimmed by 7 bases and J by 1 base, leaving 10 bases between them. The CDR3 has 13 residues. Germline V gene data show CDR1 as LNHDA and CDR2 as SQIVND (reference sequence). DNA of the CDR3: TGTGCCAGTACCGCGGCTACGAACACTGAAGCTTTCTTT. As protein: CASTAATNTEAFF.

The J gene is TRBJ2-3, the V gene TRBV5-1, with 9 nucleotides matching TRBD2. Germline V gives CDR1 SGHRS, CDR2 YFSETQ. The CDR3 contains 19 residues. Losses at the gene ends were 4 bases for V and 0 bases for J; bases not matched to a gene: 15. CDR3 sequence reads: CASSRGRSSGVSSTDTQYF. The CDR3, as DNA: TGCGCCAGCAGCCGGGGGAGGTCTAGCGGGGTTTCTAGCACAGATACGCAGTATTTT.

This clone was detected only a few times. V and J are TRBV5-1 and TRBJ1-4, with 7 bases that match TRBD1. J was trimmed by 4 bases and V by 1 base; bases with no gene match: 1. CDR1 and CDR2 (germline): SGHRS, YFSETQ. This CDR3 contains 14 residues. CDR3 residues: CASSLSGGNEKLFF. In nucleotides, the CDR3 is TGCGCCAGCAGCTTGTCAGGGGGTAATGAAAAACTGTTTTTT.

The chain has TRBV27 and TRBJ1-5; D unresolved. Trimming pared 6 bases from V and 3 bases from J, leaving 12 bases between. Per the germline V gene, CDR1 is MNHEY and CDR2 is SMNVEV (reference sequence). The CDR3 loop spans 14 amino acids. The CDR3 sequence: CASRSPGNNQPQHF. The CDR3, as DNA: TGTGCCAGCAGATCCCCCGGGAACAATCAGCCCCAGCATTTT.

This chain connects TRBV5-6 to TRBJ1-4, with D possibly TRBD2 on 6 matching bases. The J call is uncertain, as TRBJ2-2 better fits the DNA end. From germline, CDR1 is SGHDT and CDR2 YYEEEE. The CDR3 totals 15 residues. The CDR3 loop reads CASSLAKQAGRELFF. DNA for the CDR3: TGTGCCAGCAGCTTGGCCAAGCAGGCGGGAAGGGAGCTGTTTTTT.